The sequence of this T cell receptor (beta chain) was determined in a study of Ad26.COV2.S vaccination and SARS-CoV-2 variants (dated by TCRdb to the early 2020s). For context, the study as a whole: Vaccine-arm donors were drawn from COV1001, a multicentre, randomized, double-blind, placebo-controlled phase I-IIa trial of Ad26.COV2.S in healthy adults. A total of about 30 samples were included in the TCR-sequenced set, comprising roughly 19 Ad26.COV2.S vaccine recipients, 5 placebo recipients and 8 SARS-CoV-2 convalescent individuals. Trial participants were randomized into five groups of five, in which low-dose or high-dose Ad26.COV2.S was given once or twice, or placebo was given on both occasions. Throughout the experiments and outcome assessment, investigators stayed blinded to trial group allocation. Ad26.COV2.S was given intramuscularly at 5x10^10 or 1x10^11 viral particles, as a single shot or as two shots 56 days apart. Sequencing of the TCRbeta repertoire served to evaluate the specificity and breadth of SARS-CoV-2-reactive T cell receptors following Ad26.COV2.S vaccination. The investigation overall reported the following: The authors noted that the TCR breadth and depth analyses may have underestimated total T cell responses. Vaccine and placebo recipients had comparable non-spike TCR breadth, which fits with the vaccine containing only spike. Higher spike-specific TCR breadth was observed in Ad26.COV2.S recipients than in placebo recipients (P = 0.0014). The study was not powered to compare responses between vaccine doses or regimens. After vaccination, spike-specific CD8+ and CD4+ T cell responses were reported to show substantial breadth.

The immunoSEQ Assay was used to sequence TCRbeta CDR3 regions. After extraction, genomic DNA underwent amplification by bias-controlled multiplex PCR, followed by high-throughput sequencing. For the original study's pipeline: Collapsing and filtering of sequences were performed to quantify the absolute abundance of each unique TCRbeta CDR3 region. T cell fraction was estimated by normalization of TCRbeta template counts to usable DNA, with usable DNA being measured through amplification of reference genes present in all nucleated cells. Repertoire TCRs were annotated as SARS-CoV-2-specific by exact matching of V gene, CDR3 amino acid sequence and J gene to a known reactive TCR set. The reference SARS-CoV-2 TCR set was obtained from MIRA and was filtered for enrichment in COVID-19-positive ImmuneCODE repertoires, whereby public or cross-reactive TCRs were removed. Based on the MIRA antigens, annotated TCRs were further analysed at the level of specific ORF or position within ORF. Depth was the summed frequency of annotated unique rearrangements, while breadth was defined as annotated unique rearrangements over total unique productive rearrangements. Two-sided Wilcoxon rank-sum tests were used to compare TCR breadth between groups. This immuneACCESS table, as held by TCRdb, lists in-frame sequences with V and J called but not all clones. Of the missing ones, under half trace to an unresolved V gene in checked studies; the others have no known cause. V and J calls and clone size are given by that table; D and trimming were obtained from the DNA. A total of a few hundred thousand clones appear in this sample, 80% to 95% of them only once. The top ten clonotypes cover 12% of the sample.

V and J are truncated by 6 bases and 4 bases respectively, leaving an intervening sequence of 12 bases. From its cysteine to its phenylalanine, the CDR3 spans 14 amino acids. The DNA shown is the 42-base CDR3, in frame from base 1. The germline V gene (reference sequence) supplies CDR1 LNHDA and CDR2 SQIVND. The treatment or condition label on this specimen signifies: around 19 received Ad26.COV2.S at low or high dose, single or two shots; several received placebo; per-sample allocation not given. Repertoires of vaccine and placebo recipients were sequenced from samples collected on day 63 after the first injection. In Cohort 1b, about two dozen adults aged 18-55 years were enrolled at a single site in Boston, USA, between 29 July and 7 August 2020. Ad26.COV2.S was a replication-incompetent adenovirus type 26 vector that expressed a prefusion-stabilized SARS-CoV-2 spike protein derived from the original Wuhan strain.

On this clone: Its antigen remains undetermined. Base qualities are not at hand, and no much larger clone is one base apart.

The clonotype was recovered from a person between 18 and 65 years old who received the Ad26.COV2.S COVID-19 vaccine or a placebo. The sequences come from peripheral blood, collected in a trial of Ad26.COV2.S vaccine versus placebo. The rearrangement combines TRBV19 with TRBJ2-2, with a tentative D call of TRBD1 or TRBD2, each matching 5 bases. The DNA sequence follows: TGTGCCAGTAGAGAGGGGACGCGCACCGGGGAGCTGTTTTTT. This encodes CASREGTRTGELFF.